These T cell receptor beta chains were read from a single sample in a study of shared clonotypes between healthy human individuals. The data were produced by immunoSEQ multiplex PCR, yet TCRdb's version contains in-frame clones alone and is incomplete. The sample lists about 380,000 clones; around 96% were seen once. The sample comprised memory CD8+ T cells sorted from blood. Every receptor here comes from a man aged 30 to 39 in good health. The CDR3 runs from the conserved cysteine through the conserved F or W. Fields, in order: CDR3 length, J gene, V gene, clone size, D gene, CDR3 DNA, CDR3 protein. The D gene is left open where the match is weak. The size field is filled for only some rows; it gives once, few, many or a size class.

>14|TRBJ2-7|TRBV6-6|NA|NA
TGTGCCAGCAGTTACGGGGCTACCTCCTACGAGCAGTACTTC
CASSYGATSYEQYF
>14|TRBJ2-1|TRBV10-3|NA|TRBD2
TGTGCCATCAGTGCTACTAGCGGTTACAATGAGCAGTTCTTC
CAISATSGYNEQFF
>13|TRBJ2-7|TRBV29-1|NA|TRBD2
TGCAGCGTTGGACTAGCGGGAGGCTACGAGCAGTACTTC
CSVGLAGGYEQYF
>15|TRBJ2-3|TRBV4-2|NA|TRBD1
TGTGCCAGCAGCTCCAGGGGGCTAGGGACAGATACGCAGTATTTT
CASSSRGLGTDTQYF
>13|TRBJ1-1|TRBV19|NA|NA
TGTGCCAGTAGTATAGACCGTCAGGGGGAAGCTTTCTTT
CASSIDRQGEAFF
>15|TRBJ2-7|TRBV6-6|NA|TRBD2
TGTGCCAGCAGTTACAAGACTAGCGGGGGCTACGAGCAGTACTTC
CASSYKTSGGYEQYF
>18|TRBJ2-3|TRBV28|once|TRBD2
TGTGCCAGCACCGAGGTGATAGCGGGAGGGCCTTGGACAGATACGCAGTATTTT
CASTEVIAGGPWTDTQYF
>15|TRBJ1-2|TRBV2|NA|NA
TGTGCCAGCAGTGATGAGGCGACCCAGGGGAGGGGCTACACCTTC
CASSDEATQGRGYTF
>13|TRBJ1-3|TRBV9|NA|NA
TGTGCCAGCAGCGTAGACGCCGCCCACACCATATATTTT
CASSVDAAHTIYF
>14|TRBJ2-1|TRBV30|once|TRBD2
TGTGCCTGGAGACTAGCGGGAGAGGGAGATGAGCAGTTCTTC
CAWRLAGEGDEQFF
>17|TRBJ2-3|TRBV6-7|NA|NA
TGTGCCAGCAGTTACCAAACCCAGGGACTGAACACAGATACGCAGTATTTT
CASSYQTQGLNTDTQYF
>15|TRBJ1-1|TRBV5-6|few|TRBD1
TGTGCCAGCAGCATTTACAGGGGTGAGAACACTGAAGCTTTCTTT
CASSIYRGENTEAFF
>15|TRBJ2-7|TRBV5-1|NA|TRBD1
TGCGCCAGCAGCTTGGTCTTGGGACAGGGTTCATTTCCGTACTTC
CASSLVLGQGSFPYF
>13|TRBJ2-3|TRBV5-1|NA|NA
TGCGCCAGCAGCCCGGGTTGGGGGGATACGCAGTATTTT
CASSPGWGDTQYF
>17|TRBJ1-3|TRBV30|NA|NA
TGTGCCTGGAATCCGGACAGAGGGTACCTCTCTGGAAACACCATATATTTT
CAWNPDRGYLSGNTIYF